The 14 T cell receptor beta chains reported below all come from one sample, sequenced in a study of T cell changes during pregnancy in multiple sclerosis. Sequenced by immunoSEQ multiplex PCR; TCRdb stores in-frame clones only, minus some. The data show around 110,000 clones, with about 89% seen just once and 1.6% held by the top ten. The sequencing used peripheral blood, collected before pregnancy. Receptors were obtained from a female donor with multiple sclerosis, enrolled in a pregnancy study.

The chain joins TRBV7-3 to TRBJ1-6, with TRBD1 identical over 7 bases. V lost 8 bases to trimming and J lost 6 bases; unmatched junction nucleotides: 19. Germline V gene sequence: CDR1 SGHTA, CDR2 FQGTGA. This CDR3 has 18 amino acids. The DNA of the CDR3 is TGTGCCAGCTCAAAAGCGGGCTGGGGGGACAGCAGTAATTCACCCCTCCACTTT. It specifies CASSKAGWGDSSNSPLHF.

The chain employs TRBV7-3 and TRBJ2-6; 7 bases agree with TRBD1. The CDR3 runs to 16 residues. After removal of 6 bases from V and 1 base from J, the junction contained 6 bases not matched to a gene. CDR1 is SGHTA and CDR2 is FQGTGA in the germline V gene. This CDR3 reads CASSPNRGSGANVLTF. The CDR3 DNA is TGTGCCAGCAGTCCGAACAGGGGATCTGGGGCCAACGTCCTGACTTTC.

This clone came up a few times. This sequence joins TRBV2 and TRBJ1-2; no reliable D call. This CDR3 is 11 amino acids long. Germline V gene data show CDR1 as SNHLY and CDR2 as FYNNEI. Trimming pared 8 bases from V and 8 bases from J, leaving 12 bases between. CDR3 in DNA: TGTGCCAGCCAAAGTGCTATCGGCTACACCTTC. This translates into CASQSAIGYTF.

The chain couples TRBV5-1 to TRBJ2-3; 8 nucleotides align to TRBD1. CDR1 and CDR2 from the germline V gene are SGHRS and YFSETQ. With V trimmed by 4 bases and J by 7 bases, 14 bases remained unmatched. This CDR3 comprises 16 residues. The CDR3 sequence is CASSTGTGTVVYTQYF. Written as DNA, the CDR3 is TGCGCCAGCAGCACAGGGACAGGCACGGTTGTGTATACGCAGTATTTT.

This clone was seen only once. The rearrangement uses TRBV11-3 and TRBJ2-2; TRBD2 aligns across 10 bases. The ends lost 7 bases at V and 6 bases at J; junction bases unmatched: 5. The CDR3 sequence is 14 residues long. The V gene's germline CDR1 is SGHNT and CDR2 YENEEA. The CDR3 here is CASTSGRGSGELFF. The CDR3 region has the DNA TGTGCCAGCACTAGCGGGAGAGGGTCCGGGGAGCTGTTTTTT.

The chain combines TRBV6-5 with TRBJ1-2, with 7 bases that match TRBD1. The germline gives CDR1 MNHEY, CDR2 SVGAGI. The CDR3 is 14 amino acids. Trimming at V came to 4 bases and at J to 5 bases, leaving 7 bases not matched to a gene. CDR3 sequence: CASSLGQEIYGYTF. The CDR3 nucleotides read TGTGCCAGCAGTTTAGGACAGGAGATATATGGCTACACCTTC.

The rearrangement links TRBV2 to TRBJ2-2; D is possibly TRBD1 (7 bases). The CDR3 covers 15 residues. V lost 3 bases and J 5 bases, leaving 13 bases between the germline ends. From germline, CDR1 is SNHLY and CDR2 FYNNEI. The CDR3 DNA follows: TGTGCCAGCAGTGAGGCCGCAGGGGGGACCGGGGAGCTGTTTTTT. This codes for CASSEAAGGTGELFF.

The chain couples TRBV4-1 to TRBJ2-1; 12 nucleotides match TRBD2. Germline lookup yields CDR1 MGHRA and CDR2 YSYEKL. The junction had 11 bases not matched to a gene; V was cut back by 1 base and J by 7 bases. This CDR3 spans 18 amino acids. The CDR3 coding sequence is TGCGCCAGCAGCCAAGTTGTGGGGGGACTAGCGGGCCTAAATGAGCAGTTCTTC. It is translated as CASSQVVGGLAGLNEQFF.

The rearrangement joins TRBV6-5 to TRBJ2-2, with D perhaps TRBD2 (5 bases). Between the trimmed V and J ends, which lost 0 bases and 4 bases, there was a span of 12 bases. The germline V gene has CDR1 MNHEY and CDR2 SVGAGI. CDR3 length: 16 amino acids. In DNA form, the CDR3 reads TGTGCCAGCAGTTACTCCCTAGCCCTGACCACCGGGGAGCTGTTTTTT. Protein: CASSYSLALTTGELFF.

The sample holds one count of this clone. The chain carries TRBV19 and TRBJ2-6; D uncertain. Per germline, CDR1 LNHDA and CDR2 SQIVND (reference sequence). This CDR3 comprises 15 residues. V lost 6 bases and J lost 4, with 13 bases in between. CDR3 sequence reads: CASRRSKIGANVLTF. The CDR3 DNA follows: TGTGCCAGTAGGAGATCAAAGATAGGGGCCAACGTCCTGACTTTC.

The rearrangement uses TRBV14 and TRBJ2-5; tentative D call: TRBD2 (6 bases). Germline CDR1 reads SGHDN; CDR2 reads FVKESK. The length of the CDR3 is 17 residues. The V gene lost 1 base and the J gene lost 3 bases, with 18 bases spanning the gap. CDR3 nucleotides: TGTGCCAGCAGCCAAGTGTCTTTGGCGGGGCTGGAAGAGACCCAGTACTTC. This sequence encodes CASSQVSLAGLEETQYF.

CDR3 loop: CASTSDRVSYNEQFF. The CDR3, as DNA: TGTGCCAGCACCTCCGACAGGGTCTCCTACAATGAGCAGTTCTTC. V and J are TRBV7-8 and TRBJ2-1, with 7 bases lining up with TRBD1. There are 15 residues in the CDR3. After removal of 7 bases from V and 0 bases from J, the junction contained 6 bases not matched to a gene. Germline V gene data show CDR1 as SGHVS and CDR2 as FQNEAQ.

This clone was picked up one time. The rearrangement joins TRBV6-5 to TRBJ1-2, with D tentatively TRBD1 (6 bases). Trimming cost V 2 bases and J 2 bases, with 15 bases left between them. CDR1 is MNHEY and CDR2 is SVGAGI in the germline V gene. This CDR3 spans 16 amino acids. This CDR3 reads CASSYGRDIRNYGYTF. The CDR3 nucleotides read TGTGCCAGCAGTTACGGTCGGGACATAAGAAACTATGGCTACACCTTC.

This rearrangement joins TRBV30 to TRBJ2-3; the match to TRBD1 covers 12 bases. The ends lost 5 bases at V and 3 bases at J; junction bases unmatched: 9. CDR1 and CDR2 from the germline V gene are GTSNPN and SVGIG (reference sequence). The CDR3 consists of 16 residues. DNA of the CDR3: TGTGCCTGGGGACACGGGACAGGGGGCTGGACAGATACGCAGTATTTT. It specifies CAWGHGTGGWTDTQYF.